The 21 T cell receptor beta chains reported below all come from one sample, sequenced in a study of post-analysis software for immune sequencing data. Study-level results: Controls had lower frequencies than patients of four or five TRBV segments, which included TRBV5-6, TRBV5-1 and TRBV20-1.

These TCRs are of unknown antigen specificity. The library was made from cDNA and included unique molecular identifiers. TCRdb re-derived calls from the PCR reads in MiXCR, one entry per CDR3 protein. The table lists about 430,000 distinct CDR3 sequences, about 40% of them singletons. The sequenced sample was blood. All receptors come from a girl aged 2 to 10 with multiple sclerosis.

V gene TRBV6-1 combines with J gene TRBJ2-3; D unresolved. This CDR3 has 18 amino acids. The germline gives CDR1 MNHNS, CDR2 SASEGT. V was shortened by 2 bases and J by 0 bases, with 18 bases between the two germline ends. The CDR3 region is CASSESHGLIGSTDTQYF. The CDR3 DNA sequence: TGTGCCAGCAGTGAATCCCACGGCTTGATTGGAAGCACAGATACGCAGTATTTT.

This clonotype was seen a handful of times. The CDR3 nucleotides read TGCGCCAGCAGCAGGACTAGCGGGGGGTCGAATGAGCAGTTCTTC. This translates into CASSRTSGGSNEQFF. The chain joins TRBV4-1 to TRBJ2-1; TRBD2 agrees at 14 bases. Germline CDR1 reads MGHRA; CDR2 reads YSYEKL. The length of the CDR3 is 15 residues. V lost 5 bases and J lost 7; bases outside the gene matches: 4.

The chain couples TRBV7-2 to TRBJ2-4; 9 nucleotides align to TRBD1. From germline, CDR1 is SGHTA and CDR2 FQGNSA. V dropped 5 bases and J dropped 13; count of bases not matched to a gene: 15. This CDR3 region has 15 residues. CDR3 nucleotides: TGTGCCAGCAGCGCCTGGACAGGGGACGGCAATGAGCAGTACTTC. Translating it yields CASSAWTGDGNEQYF.

This clonotype turned up a few times. V usage is TRBV12-3 or TRBV12-4 and J usage is TRBJ1-5, with unresolved D. V gave up 2 bases and J gave up 0 bases, with 8 bases separating them. The CDR3 is made up of 15 amino acids. This chain's CDR3 is CASSLNSYSNQPQHF. The CDR3 DNA sequence: TGTGCCAGCAGTTTAAACAGTTATAGCAATCAGCCCCAGCATTTT.

The chain carries TRBV6-5 and TRBJ2-5; perhaps TRBD1 as D (7 bases). Germline loops: CDR1 MNHEY, CDR2 SVGAGI. This CDR3 region has 16 residues. Between the trimmed V and J ends, which lost 0 bases and 4 bases, there was a span of 15 bases. The CDR3: CASSYSGRGTGETQYF. The CDR3 DNA reads as TGTGCCAGCAGTTACTCGGGCAGGGGGACTGGAGAGACCCAGTACTTC.

The rearrangement uses TRBV5-8 and TRBJ1-2, with D perhaps TRBD1 (5 bases). This CDR3 comprises 12 residues. Germline values: CDR1 SGHTS, CDR2 YDEGEE. V lost 6 bases to trimming and J lost 8 bases, with 14 bases between them. Here the CDR3 DNA reads TGTGCCAGCAAGGGGCAGCGGGTCGGCTACACCTTC. This gives the protein CASKGQRVGYTF.

For this clonotype: Mismatch with germline at one junction end may stem from a read error. The gene calls are TRBV4-3 and TRBJ2-1; D gene ambiguous. Germline V CDR1 and CDR2: LGHNA, YSLEER. This CDR3 is 14 amino acids long. CDR3 sequence (DNA): TGCGCCTGCAGCCAAGATGGACGTTACAATGAGCAGTTCTTC. Its translation is CACSQDGRYNEQFF.

Worth noting for this clonotype: A junction boundary mismatches the germline segment, possibly from a read error. This chain uses TRBV7-6 with TRBJ2-7; 7 bases match TRBD2. The CDR3 spans 13 residues. The V gene's germline CDR1 is SGHVS and CDR2 FNYEAQ. The CDR3 here is CASSLGGDYGQYF. CDR3 coding DNA: TGTGCCAGCAGCTTAGGTGGGGACTACGGGCAGTACTTC. Complete variable domain (other parts from reference TRBV7-6 and TRBJ2-7): GAGVSQSPRYKVTKRGQDVALRCDPISGHVSLYWYRQALGQGPEFLTYFNYEAQQDKSGLPNDRFSAERPEGSISTLTIQRTEQRDSAMYRCASSLGGDYGQYFGPGTRLTVT.

V is TRBV28 and J is TRBJ2-3, with D unclear. Germline-derived CDR1 and CDR2 are MDHEN and SYDVKM. The CDR3 runs to 15 residues. V was shortened by 6 bases and J by 14 bases, with 27 bases between the two germline ends. DNA for the CDR3: TGTGCCAGCAGCGCCCCGGGCACATGGGCTTTGGATGGGTATTTT. Protein: CASSAPGTWALDGYF.

This clonotype occurred once. The chain joins TRBV7-9 to TRBJ2-5; 8 bases map to TRBD2. V lost 4 bases to trimming and J lost 1 base; unmatched junction nucleotides: 2. CDR1 and CDR2 (germline): SEHNR, FQNEAQ (reference sequence). The CDR3 consists of 14 residues. CDR3 protein: CASSCTSGQETQYF. CDR3 DNA: TGTGCCAGCAGCTGTACTAGCGGCCAAGAGACCCAGTACTTC.

This clonotype was counted a few times. The chain is built from TRBV9 and TRBJ2-1, with 7 bases that match TRBD2. This CDR3 has 14 amino acids. Per germline, CDR1 SGDLS and CDR2 YYNGEE. The J segment lost 7 bases and the V segment lost 4 bases, leaving 8 bases of the junction unmatched. CDR3 sequence: CASSPSSGGNEQFF. As DNA, the CDR3 is TGTGCCAGCAGCCCCTCCTCCGGGGGGAATGAGCAGTTCTTC.

The chain links TRBV4-3 to TRBJ2-2; TRBD2 matches at 11 bases. V shed 1 base and J 0 bases; nucleotides not matched to a gene: 7. The CDR3 runs 19 residues. Germline CDR1 LGHNA, CDR2 YSLEER. The CDR3 sequence: CASSQASGRFLANTGELFF. The CDR3 DNA follows: TGCGCCAGCAGCCAAGCTAGCGGGAGGTTCCTGGCGAACACCGGGGAGCTGTTTTTT.

V usage is TRBV7-3 and J usage is TRBJ1-5; D uncertain. The germline CDR1 and CDR2 sequences are SGHTA and FQGTGA. Trimming cost V 4 bases and J 7 bases, with 11 bases left between them. The CDR3 totals 13 residues. The CDR3 DNA is TGTGCCAGCAGCTCAATCCCGGGCCAGCCCCAGCATTTT. Its protein is CASSSIPGQPQHF. Complete variable domain (other parts from reference TRBV7-3 and TRBJ1-5): GAGVSQTPSNKVTEKGKYVELRCDPISGHTALYWYRQSLGQGPEFLIYFQGTGAADDSGLPNDRFFAVRPEGSVSTLKIQRTERGDSAVYLCASSSIPGQPQHFGDGTRLSIL.

This clonotype was counted only a few times. The chain combines TRBV3-1 with TRBJ2-1, with 7 bases lining up with TRBD2. The germline gives CDR1 LGHDT, CDR2 YNNKEL (reference sequence). The V segment lost 8 bases and the J segment 9 bases; nucleotides outside the gene matches: 10. This CDR3 has 13 residues. In nucleotides, the CDR3 is TGTGCCAGCTTACTCTCCAGGGAGGGTGAGCAGTTCTTC. Protein sequence: CASLLSREGEQFF.

This clonotype was counted only a few times. This chain connects TRBV12-3 or TRBV12-4 to TRBJ1-1; D is undetermined. The V and J ends lost 3 bases and 4 bases respectively, with 6 bases between them. The CDR3 spans 12 residues. The CDR3 protein is CASSFSGTEAFF. The CDR3 DNA follows: TGTGCCAGCAGTTTTAGTGGCACTGAAGCTTTCTTT.

This chain links TRBV20-1 with TRBJ2-6; 9 nucleotides align to TRBD1. Germline CDR1 reads DFQATT; CDR2 reads SNEGSKA (reference sequence). V trimming: 2 bases; J trimming: 0 bases; junction bases outside the gene matches: 11. This CDR3 has 19 residues. The CDR3 bases are TGCAGTGCTAGACCCGGACAGGGGATTAAGAACTCTGGGGCCAACGTCCTGACTTTC. Amino acid sequence: CSARPGQGIKNSGANVLTF.

This clonotype showed up just a few times. The chain recombines TRBV6-5 with TRBJ2-6, with D hard to call. The V and J ends lost 7 bases and 0 bases respectively, with 16 bases between them. This CDR3 has 17 amino acids. From germline, CDR1 is MNHEY and CDR2 SVGAGI. The CDR3 DNA reads TGTGCCAGCACCGTTACGTCCGCGACCTCTGGGGCCAACGTCCTGACTTTC. Translated, it gives CASTVTSATSGANVLTF.

This clonotype showed up just a few times. The genes are TRBV20-1 and TRBJ1-5; a weak D match, TRBD1 (6 bases). This CDR3 spans 14 amino acids. V dropped 3 bases and J dropped 0 bases, with 9 bases sitting between them. The germline CDR1 and CDR2 sequences are DFQATT and SNEGSKA (reference sequence). For the CDR3, the DNA is TGCAGTGCTAGTGAGGGGGTTAGCAATCAGCCCCAGCATTTT. Translation: CSASEGVSNQPQHF.

In its sample, this clonotype was seen a few times. The DNA for the CDR3 is TGTGCCAGCAGCGAAGCAGGGAGTCCGGCTTCACCCCTCCACTTT. It codes for CASSEAGSPASPLHF. The chain employs TRBV9 and TRBJ1-6; D perhaps matches TRBD1 (5 bases). V lost 3 bases to trimming and J lost 9 bases, with 16 bases between them. Germline V lookup: CDR1 SGDLS, CDR2 YYNGEE. CDR3 length: 15 amino acids.

The genes are TRBV6-4 and TRBJ2-7; TRBD2 matches at 7 bases. Looked up from germline, CDR1 is MRHNA and CDR2 is SNTAGT. This CDR3 has 16 amino acids. V lost 2 bases and J lost 2; bases outside the gene matches: 9. CDR3 bases: TGTGCCAGCAGTGACCCTATGACTAGCCCGGCCTACGAGCAGTACTTC. Translation: CASSDPMTSPAYEQYF.

The chain carries TRBV18 and TRBJ2-1, with a weak D call TRBD1 (5 bases). The ends were cut back, 3 bases at V and 9 bases at J, with 15 bases in the middle. The CDR3 contains 14 residues. Germline-derived CDR1 and CDR2 are KGHSH and LQKENI. This CDR3 reads CASSPLQQESEQFF. The CDR3 nucleotides read TGTGCCAGCTCACCCCTACAACAGGAAAGTGAGCAGTTCTTC. Using reference TRBV18 and TRBJ2-1 for the parts outside the CDR3, the full variable domain is NAGVMQNPRHLVRRRGQEARLRCSPMKGHSHVYWYRQLPEEGLKFMVYLQKENIIDESGMPKERFSAEFPKEGPSILRIQQVVRGDSAAYFCASSPLQQESEQFFGPGTRLTVL.